Reported below is one T cell receptor (beta chain). The sample originates from a study of blood T cell repertoires in COVID-19. Across the whole study: The origin of the acute and convalescent COVID-19 samples was the United States, Italy and Spain. PBMCs, B-cell-depleted T cells, or T cells provided the cDNA or gDNA that made up the material.

The V and J ends lost 5 bases and 1 base respectively, with 8 bases between them. Germline-derived CDR1 and CDR2 are LGHDT and YNNKEL (reference sequence). The CDR3 loop spans 13 amino acids. Original handling: Scientists estimated how many nucleated cells there were by amplifying reference gene primers. Sequencing used immunoSEQ multiplex PCR; TCRdb keeps in-frame clones, though not all of them. That table supplies the V and J calls and clone size; D and trimming were determined from the DNA. The sample comprises under 100,000 clones, around 81% of which are singletons, and 2% to 2.5% rests with the top ten.

V gene TRBV3-1 (or the pseudogene TRBV3-2) combines with J gene TRBJ1-1; D gene ambiguous. The clonotype was recovered from a woman aged 70-85 years with acute or convalescent COVID-19. The sample was peripheral blood. CDR3 sequence (DNA): TGTGCCAGCAGCTTTACCGGGAACACTGAAGCTTTCTTT. This codes for CASSFTGNTEAFF.